This TCR beta chain is drawn from a study of T cell changes during pregnancy in multiple sclerosis. Clones were read by immunoSEQ multiplex PCR, and TCRdb kept only the in-frame ones, dropping some. The table shows tens of thousands of clones, with about nine tenths occurring only once. The germline CDR1 and CDR2 sequences are SEHNR and FQNEAQ (reference sequence). The CDR3 consists of 16 residues. Deletions cut 5 bases from V and 0 bases from J, with 16 bases between. This TCR came from a female donor with multiple sclerosis, enrolled in a pregnancy study. V usage is TRBV7-9 and J usage is TRBJ1-1; D is unresolved. The sequenced sample was CD8+ T cells from peripheral blood mononuclear cells, obtained in the second trimester of pregnancy. For the CDR3, the DNA is TGTGCCAGCAGCCCGGCCCGGGTGGATATGAACACTGAAGCTTTCTTT. This gives the protein CASSPARVDMNTEAFF.